These 27 T cell receptor beta chains came from one sample sequenced in a study of Ad26.COV2.S vaccination and SARS-CoV-2 variants. The treatment denotes: some 19 received Ad26.COV2.S at low or high dose, single or two shots; 5 received placebo; per-sample allocation not given. Sampling occurred on day 63 after the first vaccine or placebo injection. Data came from immunoSEQ multiplex PCR; TCRdb stores just in-frame clones and leaves some out. The profile shows about 680,000 clones, 89% of them singletons. The sequenced sample was peripheral blood, obtained in a trial of Ad26.COV2.S vaccine versus placebo. The receptors were sampled from a person between 18 and 65 years old who received the Ad26.COV2.S COVID-19 vaccine or a placebo.

The CDR3 region has the DNA TGTGCCAGCAGTTGGAGTGATGAGCAGTTCTTC. Protein sequence: CASSWSDEQFF. This sequence joins TRBV27 and TRBJ2-1; D gene ambiguous. The V end lost 4 bases, the J end lost 8 bases, and 6 bases lay between the germline ends. Germline V CDR1 and CDR2: MNHEY, SMNVEV (reference sequence). The length of the CDR3 is 11 residues.

The V call is TRBV5-1, the J call TRBJ1-1, with TRBD1 matching 12 bases. Germline lookup yields CDR1 SGHRS and CDR2 YFSETQ. V was pared by 5 bases and J by 0 bases, with 5 bases of the junction left unmatched. This CDR3 is 16 amino acids long. In DNA form, the CDR3 reads TGCGCCAGCAGTTCGGGACAGGGGGCCGTGAACACTGAAGCTTTCTTT. This gives the protein CASSSGQGAVNTEAFF.

The chain joins TRBV5-4 to TRBJ2-7; 7 bases line up with TRBD1. Germline assignment: CDR1 SGHNT and CDR2 YYREEE (reference sequence). Unmatched junction bases numbered 9, after V lost 4 bases and J lost 5 bases. The CDR3 runs to 14 residues. The CDR3 protein is CASSTKTGPNEQYF. The CDR3 nucleotides are TGTGCCAGCAGCACTAAGACAGGGCCCAACGAGCAGTACTTC.

The chain joins TRBV30 to TRBJ2-2, with 9 bases matching TRBD2. The CDR3 is made up of 15 amino acids. V lost 5 bases, J lost 3 bases, and 7 bases stayed unmatched. Per the germline V gene, CDR1 is GTSNPN and CDR2 is SVGIG (reference sequence). CDR3: CAWALAGRDTGELFF. The CDR3 nucleotides are TGTGCCTGGGCGCTAGCGGGGCGGGACACCGGGGAGCTGTTTTTT.

The V and J genes are TRBV6-2 or TRBV6-3 and TRBJ2-7; unclear D gene. Trimming took off 4 bases at V and 4 bases at J, with 17 bases between the two ends. The CDR3 is made up of 15 amino acids. CDR1 and CDR2 (germline): MNHEY, SVGEGT. CDR3 amino acids: CASSFSRQTLYEQYF. The CDR3 DNA follows: TGTGCCAGCAGTTTCTCCCGGCAGACCCTTTACGAGCAGTACTTC.

The chain links TRBV7-8 to TRBJ1-5, with 9 bases matching TRBD1. The CDR3 has 16 residues. V was clipped by 2 bases and J by 8 bases; unmatched bases: 10. From germline, CDR1 is SGHVS and CDR2 FQNEAQ. This CDR3 is CASSLITGTGWEPQHF. The CDR3 nucleotides read TGTGCCAGCAGCTTAATCACGGGGACAGGGTGGGAGCCCCAGCATTTT.

The V call is TRBV5-6, the J call TRBJ2-7, with TRBD1 identical over 9 bases. This CDR3 is 15 amino acids long. Losses at the gene ends were 0 bases for V and 11 bases for J; bases not matched to a gene: 12. Germline V gene data show CDR1 as SGHDT and CDR2 as YYEEEE. The CDR3 reads CASSLAGTGKIGEYF. The CDR3 DNA is TGTGCCAGCAGCTTGGCCGGGACAGGGAAAATCGGGGAGTACTTC.

A remark on this clone: This CDR3 is also generated by other DNA sequences in the sample. The chain is built from TRBV5-1 and TRBJ1-1; 9 bases map to TRBD1. The V and J ends lost 0 bases and 1 base, in that order; junction bases with no gene match: 1. The CDR3 extends over 15 amino acids. Germline CDR1 SGHRS, CDR2 YFSETQ. The CDR3 region is CASSLGQGGNTEAFF. The CDR3 nucleotides are TGCGCCAGCAGCTTGGGACAGGGGGGGAACACTGAAGCTTTCTTT.

The rearrangement links TRBV11-2 to TRBJ2-3; D is unclear. The CDR3 loop spans 18 amino acids. Per the germline V gene, CDR1 is SGHAT and CDR2 is FQNNGV. The germline V and J ends were trimmed by 5 bases and 1 base, with 22 bases remaining between them. The CDR3 DNA reads TGTGCCAGCAGCCTATATTTACGAGCGTCTAGGGGCACAGATACGCAGTATTTT. This codes for CASSLYLRASRGTDTQYF. The variable domain in full, with the rest retrieved from reference TRBV11-2 and TRBJ2-3, is EAGVAQSPRYKIIEKRQSVAFWCNPISGHATLYWYQQILGQGPKLLIQFQNNGVVDDSQLPKDRFSAERLKGVDSTLKIQPAKLEDSAVYLCASSLYLRASRGTDTQYFGPGTRLTVL.

The rearrangement uses TRBV4-3 and TRBJ2-1; the D is unclear. Germline CDR1 and CDR2: LGHNA and YSLEER. The CDR3 totals 15 residues. With 0 bases removed from V and 8 bases from J, the gap between germline ends came to 14 bases. Here the CDR3 DNA reads TGCGCCAGCAGCCAAGACAGCGATAACTTAGATGAGCAGTTCTTC. This sequence encodes CASSQDSDNLDEQFF.

The V gene is TRBV5-1, the J gene TRBJ1-5; 7 bases align to TRBD1. Germline CDR1 reads SGHRS; CDR2 reads YFSETQ. V trimming: 4 bases; J trimming: 1 base; junction bases outside the gene matches: 8. The CDR3 spans 16 residues. In DNA, the CDR3 is TGCGCCAGCAGCCCGGGACAGACCACAAGCAATCAGCCCCAGCATTTT. The encoded protein is CASSPGQTTSNQPQHF.

This clone was counted only a few times. V gene TRBV6-5 combines with J gene TRBJ1-1; 7 bases map to TRBD1. This CDR3 has 13 amino acids. Germline CDR1 MNHEY, CDR2 SVGAGI. V lost 7 bases, J lost 4 bases, and 6 bases stayed unmatched. The CDR3 sequence is CASNPNRGTEAFF. CDR3 nucleotide sequence: TGTGCCAGCAACCCCAACAGGGGCACTGAAGCTTTCTTT.

The genes are TRBV4-1 and TRBJ2-1; TRBD2 matches at 11 bases. V lost 4 bases and J lost 1; bases outside the gene matches: 12. This CDR3 comprises 19 residues. CDR1 MGHRA and CDR2 YSYEKL come from the germline V gene. The CDR3 spells CASSPTIAGGPGSYNEQFF. The CDR3 DNA reads TGCGCCAGCAGCCCGACAATAGCGGGGGGGCCAGGGTCCTACAATGAGCAGTTCTTC.

The rearrangement links TRBV19 to TRBJ2-7; 7 nucleotides align to TRBD2. V dropped 3 bases and J dropped 6; count of bases not matched to a gene: 11. The CDR3 covers 15 residues. Germline V lookup: CDR1 LNHDA, CDR2 SQIVND (reference sequence). The CDR3 loop is CASSIVPGLTSEQYF. The CDR3 DNA reads as TGTGCCAGTAGTATCGTCCCGGGACTAACCTCCGAGCAGTACTTC.

A single count supports this clone. The rearrangement links TRBV2 to TRBJ1-1; 7 bases agree with TRBD1. CDR3 size: 16 residues. Germline lookup yields CDR1 SNHLY and CDR2 FYNNEI. V dropped 1 base and J dropped 1; count of bases not matched to a gene: 6. For the CDR3, the DNA is TGTGCCAGCAGTGAAGACAGGGGCCTTACGAACACTGAAGCTTTCTTT. It yields the protein CASSEDRGLTNTEAFF.

This chain connects TRBV3-1 (or the pseudogene TRBV3-2) to TRBJ2-4; TRBD2 might be the D (5 bases). V lost 4 bases and J lost 7, with 8 bases in between. The CDR3 extends over 12 amino acids. Germline values: CDR1 LGHDT, CDR2 YNNKEL (reference sequence). DNA for the CDR3: TGTGCCAGCAGCCCGGGGTGGAACATTCAGTACTTC. It encodes CASSPGWNIQYF.

This sequence joins TRBV11-2 and TRBJ1-1, with unresolved D. V gave up 1 base and J gave up 6 bases, with 9 bases separating them. This CDR3 has 13 residues. Germline V gives CDR1 SGHAT, CDR2 FQNNGV. The CDR3 coding sequence is TGTGCCAGCAGCTTAGCTGGGTTCCCTGAAGCTTTCTTT. Amino acid sequence: CASSLAGFPEAFF.

On this clone itself: The junction differs from germline at one of its ends, possibly a read error. CDR3 DNA sequence: TGCGCCAGTAGTCCCGGACAGGGATGGACTGAAGCTTTCTTT. Encoded protein: CASSPGQGWTEAFF. This chain joins TRBV19 and TRBJ1-1; 8 bases align to TRBD1. The CDR3 has 14 residues. The V gene's germline CDR1 is LNHDA and CDR2 SQIVND (reference sequence).

This clone was recorded only once. The V and J genes are TRBV10-3 and TRBJ2-2; a possible D gene is TRBD2 (5 bases). V dropped 7 bases and J dropped 7 bases, with 10 bases sitting between them. The CDR3 runs to 12 residues. CDR1 is ENHRY and CDR2 is SYGVKD in the germline V gene. CDR3 sequence: CAITRVGGELFF. The CDR3 bases are TGTGCCATCACGCGGGTCGGCGGGGAGCTGTTTTTT.

This chain joins TRBV7-9 and TRBJ1-4, with 7 bases lining up with TRBD1. Germline CDR1 SEHNR, CDR2 FQNEAQ (reference sequence). V dropped 1 base and J dropped 3; count of bases not matched to a gene: 2. The CDR3 consists of 15 residues. Here the CDR3 DNA reads TGTGCCAGCAGCTTAGGACAGGGATCTAATGAAAAACTGTTTTTT. Protein sequence: CASSLGQGSNEKLFF.

The rearrangement uses TRBV30 and TRBJ1-1; 7 bases line up with TRBD1. The CDR3 contains 11 residues. The germline CDR1 and CDR2 sequences are GTSNPN and SVGIG (reference sequence). The V and J ends lost 2 bases and 11 bases, in that order; junction bases with no gene match: 5. In DNA, the CDR3 is TGTGCCTGGAGTACAGGGGCTTTGGCTTTCTTT. Residues: CAWSTGALAFF.

This clone has only one observation. Other nucleotide sequences in the sample specify the same CDR3. The chain employs TRBV24-1 and TRBJ2-7, with no clear D. CDR3 length: 12 residues. V was clipped by 5 bases and J by 2 bases, with 6 bases between them. Germline loops: CDR1 KGHDR, CDR2 SFDVKD. CDR3 sequence: CATSGDTYEQYF. The CDR3 DNA reads as TGTGCCACCAGTGGAGACACCTACGAGCAGTACTTC.

The chain carries TRBV30 and TRBJ1-1; D perhaps matches TRBD1 (6 bases). The CDR3 is made up of 14 amino acids. Trimming took off 0 bases at V and 1 base at J, with 9 bases between the two ends. The germline gives CDR1 GTSNPN, CDR2 SVGIG (reference sequence). CDR3 nucleotides: TGTGCCTGGAGTGTAACAGGGACGAACACTGAAGCTTTCTTT. As protein: CAWSVTGTNTEAFF.

This chain uses TRBV5-5 with TRBJ2-6; the match to TRBD1 covers 8 bases. This CDR3 comprises 16 residues. J gave up 2 bases and V 3 bases, and 4 bases lay outside the gene matches. The germline CDR1 and CDR2 sequences are SGHKS and YYEKEE (reference sequence). CDR3 protein: CASSSRTGTGANVLTF. The CDR3 DNA reads as TGTGCCAGCAGCTCCCGGACAGGGACTGGGGCCAACGTCCTGACTTTC.

The chain joins TRBV6-5 to TRBJ2-7; D is tentatively TRBD1 or TRBD2 (5 bases each). The CDR3 has 15 residues. The germline V gene encodes CDR1 MNHEY and CDR2 SVGAGI. Trimming removed 2 bases from V and 0 bases from J, with 11 bases in between. CDR3 nucleotides: TGTGCCAGCAGTTACGGGACGGGGAGCTCCTACGAGCAGTACTTC. Translating it yields CASSYGTGSSYEQYF.

V and J are TRBV19 and TRBJ2-1; D uncertain. The CDR3 runs to 13 residues. Trimming cost V 0 bases and J 3 bases, with 3 bases left between them. CDR1 and CDR2 (germline): LNHDA, SQIVND (reference sequence). CDR3 sequence (DNA): TGTGCCAGTAGTATAGACTTCTACAATGAGCAGTTCTTC. It is translated as CASSIDFYNEQFF.

The chain recombines TRBV3-1 (or the pseudogene TRBV3-2) with TRBJ2-1, with TRBD2 matching over 11 bases. CDR1 and CDR2 (germline): LGHDT, YNNKEL (reference sequence). Unmatched junction bases numbered 4, after V lost 7 bases and J lost 8 bases. The CDR3 consists of 13 residues. The CDR3 region is CASTGTSGYEQFF. CDR3 bases: TGTGCCAGCACAGGGACTAGCGGATATGAGCAGTTCTTC.